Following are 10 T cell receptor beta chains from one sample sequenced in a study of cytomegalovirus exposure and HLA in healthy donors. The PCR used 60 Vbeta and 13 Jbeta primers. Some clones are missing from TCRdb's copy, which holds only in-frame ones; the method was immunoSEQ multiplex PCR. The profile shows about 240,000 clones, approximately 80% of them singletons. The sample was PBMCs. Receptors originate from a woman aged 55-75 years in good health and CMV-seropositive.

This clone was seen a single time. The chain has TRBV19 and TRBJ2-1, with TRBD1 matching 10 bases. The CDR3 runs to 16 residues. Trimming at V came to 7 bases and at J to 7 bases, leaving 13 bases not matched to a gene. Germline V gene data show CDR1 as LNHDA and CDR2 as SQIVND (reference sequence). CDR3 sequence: CASKTTRQGAQNEQFF. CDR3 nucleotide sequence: TGTGCCAGTAAAACGACACGACAGGGGGCGCAGAATGAGCAGTTCTTC.

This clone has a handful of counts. The DNA for the CDR3 is TGCGCCAGCAGCTTTGCGGGACGGGCAGCCGGAAACACCATATATTTT. Translating it yields CASSFAGRAAGNTIYF. The V gene is TRBV5-1, the J gene TRBJ1-3, with D tentatively TRBD1 (5 bases). V was cut by 2 bases and J by 4 bases, with 16 bases left in between. Germline lookup yields CDR1 SGHRS and CDR2 YFSETQ. The CDR3 runs to 16 residues.

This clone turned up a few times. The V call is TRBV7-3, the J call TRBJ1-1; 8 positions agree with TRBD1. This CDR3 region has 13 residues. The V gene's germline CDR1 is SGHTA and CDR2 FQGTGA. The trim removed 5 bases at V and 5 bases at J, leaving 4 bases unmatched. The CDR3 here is CASSTDRETEAFF. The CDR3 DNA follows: TGTGCCAGCAGCACGGACAGGGAGACTGAAGCTTTCTTT.

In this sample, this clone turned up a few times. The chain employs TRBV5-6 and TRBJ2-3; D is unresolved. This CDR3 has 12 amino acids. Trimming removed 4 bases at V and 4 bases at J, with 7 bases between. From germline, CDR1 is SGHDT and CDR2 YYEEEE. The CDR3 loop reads CASSPLADTQYF. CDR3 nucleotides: TGTGCCAGCAGCCCTCTAGCAGATACGCAGTATTTT.

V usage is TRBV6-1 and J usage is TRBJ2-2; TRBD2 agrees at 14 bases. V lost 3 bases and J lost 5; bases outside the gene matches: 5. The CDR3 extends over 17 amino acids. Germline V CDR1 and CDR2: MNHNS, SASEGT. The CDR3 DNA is TGTGCCAGCAGTGAGGGGACTAGCGGGAGAGTAACCGGGGAGCTGTTTTTT. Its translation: CASSEGTSGRVTGELFF.

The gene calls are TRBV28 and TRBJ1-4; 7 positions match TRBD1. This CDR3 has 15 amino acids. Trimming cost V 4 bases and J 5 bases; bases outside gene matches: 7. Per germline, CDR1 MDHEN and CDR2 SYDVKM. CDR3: CASSSIYRGNEKLFF. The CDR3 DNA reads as TGTGCCAGCAGTTCAATATACAGGGGAAATGAAAAACTGTTTTTT.

The CDR3 DNA reads TGTGCCAGCAGTGATCAAACAGGGGGTGGCTACGAGCAGTACTTC. Residues: CASSDQTGGGYEQYF. The V call is TRBV6-1, the J call TRBJ2-7, with 8 bases identical to TRBD1. Germline V gives CDR1 MNHNS, CDR2 SASEGT. Unmatched junction bases numbered 7, after V lost 3 bases and J lost 3 bases. This CDR3 has 15 amino acids.

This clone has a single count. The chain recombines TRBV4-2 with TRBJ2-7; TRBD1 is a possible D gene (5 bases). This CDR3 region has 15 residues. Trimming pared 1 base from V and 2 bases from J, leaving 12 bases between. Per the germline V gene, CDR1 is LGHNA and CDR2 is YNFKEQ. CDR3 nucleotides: TGTGCCAGCAGCCAAGCGGACACTTCAACCTACGAGCAGTACTTC. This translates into CASSQADTSTYEQYF.

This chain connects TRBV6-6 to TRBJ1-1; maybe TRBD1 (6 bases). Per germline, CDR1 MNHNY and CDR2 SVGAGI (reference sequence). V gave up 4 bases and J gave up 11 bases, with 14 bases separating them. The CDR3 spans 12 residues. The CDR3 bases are TGTGCCAGCAGTTCTCTAGGGGGGGCGGCTTTCTTT. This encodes CASSSLGGAAFF.

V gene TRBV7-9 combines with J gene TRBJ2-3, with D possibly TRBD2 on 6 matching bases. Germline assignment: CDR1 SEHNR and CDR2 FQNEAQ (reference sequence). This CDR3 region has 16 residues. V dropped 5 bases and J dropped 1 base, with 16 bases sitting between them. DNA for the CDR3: TGTGCCAGCAGCCCAGTTTGGGCGGGACGCACAGATACGCAGTATTTT. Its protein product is CASSPVWAGRTDTQYF.